These T cell receptor beta chains were read from a single sample in a study of regulatory T cells in long-lasting Graves disease. Via MiXCR, TCRdb re-called the multiplex PCR reads, giving one row per CDR3 protein. The table includes 700,000 or so distinct CDR3 sequences, approximately 31% detected once. The material was peripheral blood mononuclear cells (PBMCs), obtained when the disease was refractory, from a patient treated with antithyroid drugs. These receptors were taken from a female donor with Graves disease. CDR3s include the opening cysteine and the closing phenylalanine or tryptophan. A D gene is named only where the DNA matches it firmly. Only part of the rows carry a size: once, few, many, or a class if the clone is expanded.

-	-	TRBV25-1	TRBJ2-1	CASSSFQGNGYNEQFF	TGTGCCAGCAGTTCATTCCAGGGTAACGGCTACAATGAGCAGTTCTTC
-	-	TRBV29-1	TRBJ1-1	CSVVVSNTEAFF	TGCAGCGTTGTCGTCTCGAACACTGAAGCTTTCTTT
TRBD1	many	TRBV12-3/TRBV12-4	TRBJ1-6	CASRDRYNSPLHF	TGTGCCAGCCGGGACAGATATAATTCACCCCTCCACTTT
TRBD2	many	TRBV12-3/TRBV12-4	TRBJ2-7	CASSPEGGYSYEQYF	TGTGCCAGCAGTCCCGAGGGAGGGTACTCCTACGAGCAGTACTTC
TRBD1	few	TRBV7-2	TRBJ1-5	CASSLVSGGGQPQHF	TGTGCCAGCAGCTTAGTTTCAGGGGGCGGTCAGCCCCAGCATTTT
-	many	TRBV2	TRBJ2-7	CASKQRSYEQYF	TGTGCCAGCAAACAGAGGTCCTACGAGCAGTACTTC
-	many	TRBV6-1	TRBJ1-1	CASSEFPFGEATEAFF	TGTGCCAGCAGTGAGTTCCCGTTTGGGGAGGCCACTGAAGCTTTCTTT
-	many	TRBV12-3/TRBV12-4	TRBJ1-4	CAISLSPGPPLRLFF	TGTGCCATTTCCTTGTCACCGGGACCCCCGCTGAGACTGTTTTTT
-	many	TRBV28	TRBJ1-5	CASSKLQGLSNQPQHF	TGTGCCAGCAGCAAGCTACAGGGCCTTAGCAATCAGCCCCAGCATTTT
-	few	TRBV6-1	TRBJ1-2	CATYRSYGYTF	TGTGCCACCTACCGTTCCTATGGCTACACCTTC
-	-	TRBV12-3/TRBV12-4	TRBJ2-5	CASSDPRGRGGETQYF	TGTGCCAGCAGTGACCCTCGGGGCAGGGGGGGAGAGACCCAGTACTTC
TRBD1	few	TRBV20-1	TRBJ2-2	CSATNPGTANTGELFF	TGCAGTGCTACCAATCCGGGGACAGCGAACACCGGGGAGCTGTTTTTT
TRBD1	few	TRBV12-5	TRBJ1-3	CASGPIGQGGNTIYF	TGTGCTAGTGGCCCCATAGGACAGGGTGGAAACACCATATATTTT
TRBD1	-	TRBV5-1	TRBJ1-1	CASSLTGGMDTEAFF	TGCGCCAGCAGCTTGACAGGGGGGATGGACACTGAAGCTTTCTTT
-	few	TRBV11-2	TRBJ1-6	CASSFAIGNSPLHF	TGTGCCAGCAGCTTCGCTATTGGAAATTCACCCCTCCACTTT
TRBD1	-	TRBV20-1	TRBJ1-6	CSARPDRSSYNSPLHF	TGCAGTGCTAGGCCGGACAGGAGCTCCTATAATTCACCCCTCCACTTT
TRBD1	many	TRBV2	TRBJ1-1	CASSDPLDRGANTEAFF	TGTGCCAGCAGTGATCCCTTGGACAGGGGGGCTAACACTGAAGCTTTCTTT
TRBD1	many	TRBV2	TRBJ1-2	CASSAQGASGYTF	TGTGCCAGCAGCGCTCAGGGGGCGAGTGGCTACACCTTC
-	-	TRBV11-2	TRBJ2-7	CASSLASLGSYEQYF	TGTGCCAGCAGCTTAGCTAGCCTTGGGTCCTACGAGCAGTACTTC
TRBD1	-	TRBV10-1	TRBJ2-4	CASRGQGRDIQYF	TGCGCCAGCAGGGGACAGGGGAGGGACATTCAGTACTTC
TRBD2	few	TRBV29-1	TRBJ2-7	CSAEGGRVNEQYF	TGCAGCGCCGAGGGAGGGAGAGTCAACGAGCAGTACTTC
-	-	TRBV13	TRBJ1-2	CASSLFRVGGYTF	TGTGCCAGCAGCTTATTCAGGGTCGGGGGCTACACCTTC
TRBD1	many	TRBV2	TRBJ1-4	CASRTGTDIEKLFF	TGTGCCAGCCGGACCGGGACAGACATTGAAAAACTGTTTTTT
-	few	TRBV12-3/TRBV12-4	TRBJ1-1	CASTPIYTEAFF	TGTGCCAGCACCCCCATTTACACTGAAGCTTTCTTT
-	many	TRBV13	TRBJ1-1	CASSLETDPNTEAFF	TGTGCCAGCAGCTTAGAAACGGACCCGAACACTGAAGCTTTCTTT
-	-	TRBV9	TRBJ2-7	CASSVGGMRGTGGLFYEQYF	TGTGCCAGCAGCGTAGGAGGTATGCGGGGAACAGGAGGCCTTTTCTACGAGCAGTACTTC
-	many	TRBV28	TRBJ1-1	CASSSSQGNTEAFF	TGTGCCAGCAGTTCCTCACAGGGTAACACTGAAGCTTTCTTT
-	-	TRBV20-1	TRBJ1-1	CSARVRGGEGTEAFF	TGCAGTGCTAGGGTCCGAGGGGGAGAAGGCACTGAAGCTTTCTTT
TRBD1	few	TRBV7-9	TRBJ1-2	CASSRRGGQGQFYYGYTF	TGTGCCAGCAGCCGCAGGGGCGGACAGGGCCAATTTTACTATGGCTACACCTTC
TRBD1	-	TRBV15	TRBJ1-2	CATSSGTGEVGYTF	TGTGCCACCAGCTCCGGGACAGGGGAGGTTGGCTACACCTTC
-	-	TRBV14	TRBJ2-5	CASSQALGPQETQYF	TGTGCCAGCAGCCAGGCCCTAGGCCCCCAAGAGACCCAGTACTTC
-	-	TRBV4-1	TRBJ1-1	CASSQVIGGNTEAFF	TGCGCCAGCAGCCAAGTCATAGGCGGGAACACTGAAGCTTTCTTT
-	few	TRBV28	TRBJ1-2	CASSAHPSQVYGYTF	TGTGCCAGCAGTGCCCACCCGTCACAGGTCTATGGCTACACCTTC
-	few	TRBV19	TRBJ1-1	CASSITQGGEAFF	TGTGCCAGTAGTATCACGCAGGGCGGTGAAGCTTTCTTT
TRBD1	few	TRBV7-6	TRBJ2-7	CASSSIRGDRAYEQYF	TGTGCCAGCAGTTCCATCCGGGGGGACAGGGCCTACGAGCAGTACTTC
-	few	TRBV30	TRBJ2-2	CAWSVGGFTGELFF	TGTGCCTGGAGTGTCGGGGGATTCACCGGGGAGCTGTTTTTT
TRBD1	-	TRBV5-1	TRBJ1-1	CASSRNRGKLNTEAFF	TGCGCCAGCAGCAGAAACAGGGGAAAGTTGAACACTGAAGCTTTCTTT
-	-	TRBV28	TRBJ2-5	CASSLYRVQETQYF	TGTGCCAGCAGTCTGTACAGGGTGCAAGAGACCCAGTACTTC
TRBD1	-	TRBV12-3/TRBV12-4	TRBJ2-1	CASSPGTGDWNEQFF	TGTGCCAGCAGTCCCGGGACAGGGGATTGGAATGAGCAGTTCTTC
-	once	TRBV29-1	TRBJ1-1	CSVYRRGNTEAFF	TGCAGCGTATACAGGAGAGGGAACACTGAAGCTTTCTTT
TRBD1	-	TRBV7-9	TRBJ2-3	CASSRTGSTDTQYF	TGTGCCAGCAGTCGGACAGGGAGCACAGATACGCAGTATTTT
-	-	TRBV2	TRBJ2-7	CASTGSSYEQYF	TGTGCCAGCACGGGCAGCTCCTACGAGCAGTACTTC
TRBD2	-	TRBV7-6	TRBJ2-2	CASSLGTRVFTGELFF	TGTGCCAGCAGCTTAGGGACTAGAGTCTTCACCGGGGAGCTGTTTTTT
TRBD2	-	TRBV20-1	TRBJ2-3	CSARGASGYTDTQYF	TGCAGTGCGCGGGGGGCTAGCGGATACACAGATACGCAGTATTTT
-	-	TRBV30	TRBJ2-2	CAWSVRDAGELSF	TGTGCCTGGAGTGTACGGGATGCCGGGGAGCTGTCTTTT
TRBD1	few	TRBV20-1	TRBJ2-5	CSAHWTGRWETQYF	TGCAGTGCTCACTGGACAGGGAGGTGGGAGACCCAGTACTTC
-	few	TRBV15	TRBJ1-1	CATSRDKGVNSEAFF	TGTGCCACCAGCAGAGATAAGGGCGTGAATTCTGAAGCTTTCTTT